This T cell receptor (beta chain) is drawn from a study of blood T cell repertoires in COVID-19. Whole-study context: Samples of COVID-19 (acute and convalescent) were obtained from the United States, Italy and Spain. Nucleic acid was either cDNA or gDNA, and it came from T cells, B-cell-depleted T cells, or PBMCs.

This CDR3 contains 15 residues. V lost 6 bases, J lost 0 bases, and 16 bases lay in between. Germline CDR1 reads SQVTM; CDR2 reads ANQGSEA. Per the original data handling: Reference gene primer amplification in the assay estimated nucleated cell counts. Sequencing used immunoSEQ multiplex PCR; TCRdb keeps in-frame clones, though not all of them. V and J calls and clone size are those listed in that table; D and trimming were worked out from the DNA. The sample yields 130,000 or so clones, 70% to 90% seen once. Material: peripheral blood. The J gene is TRBJ2-3, the V gene TRBV29-1, with D uncertain. The receptor was derived from a woman aged 50 to 65 who had recovered from COVID-19. CDR3 DNA sequence: TGCAGCGTCCACGTAAAAAGGCGGAGCACAGATACGCAGTATTTT. Translation gives CSVHVKRRSTDTQYF.